This note documents a single TCR beta chain sequence. Some clones are missing from TCRdb's copy, which holds only in-frame ones; the method was immunoSEQ multiplex PCR. The table shows 250,000 to 300,000 clones, with 80% to 90% occurring only once. This sample was taken from a study of blood T cell repertoires in COVID-19. As for the study in general: In each case, the material was cDNA or gDNA derived from T cells, B-cell-depleted T cells, or PBMCs.

Germline CDR1 and CDR2: SGHDT and YYEEEE. Trimming left V 7 bases short and J 10 bases short, with 15 bases between. The CDR3 runs to 12 residues. This chain joins TRBV5-6 and TRBJ1-3; no clear D. This receptor was identified in a man aged 30 to 39 with active or convalescent COVID-19. Material: peripheral blood. In DNA form, the CDR3 reads TGTGCCAGCGGACTCGGCGGGCGGACCATATATTTT. Translation: CASGLGGRTIYF. The whole variable domain, filled in from reference TRBV5-6 and TRBJ1-3, reads DAGVTQSPTHLIKTRGQQVTLRCSPKSGHDTVSWYQQALGQGPQFIFQYYEEEERQRGNFPDRFSGHQFPNYSSELNVNALLLGDSALYLCASGLGGRTIYFGEGSWLTVV.